The present T cell receptor (beta chain) was sequenced within a study of shared clonotypes between healthy human individuals (dated by TCRdb to 2018 to 2020). At the level of the whole study: A couple of women and a few men aged 18 to 49 years were included in the cohort. For each donor, three plates each were used for CD4 naive and CD4 memory, two plates were used for CD8 naive, and one plate was used for CD8 memory. To estimate repertoire size and how much clonotype sharing occurs between individuals, the study deeply sequenced the blood TCR repertoires of five or six healthy adults. Different laboratories and diverse techniques were used to prepare libraries and sequence TCR repertoires, to increase sequencing depth and limit assay-specific biases. Between about 0.94 and 8.9 billion PBMCs per donor were obtained by leukapheresis.

What the research found in general, with its limitations: The small number of donors limited the genetic and exposure-history diversity represented. Sampling was limited to blood, and TCR repertoires in tissue likely differ from TCR repertoires in blood. Approximately 5% of naive CD4, more than 3% of naive CD8, 2.3% of memory CD4, and about 0.4% of memory CD8 clonotypes were shared across several donors. Even with the large sequencing depth, rarefaction of the sorted-subset datasets indicated that sequencing was incomplete. Larger estimated clonotype richness was generally found for naive subsets than for memory subsets. Pairwise subsampling indicated that sequencing depth was expected to affect the degree of clonotype sharing among donors. Higher generation probabilities were observed for clonotypes shared by all four sorted-subset donors than for non-shared clonotypes.

On this clone: Its antigen is still unknown. No clone much larger than this one lies a single base away; base qualities are absent.

Spanning cysteine to phenylalanine, the CDR3 consists of 16 amino acids. The retained sequence is limited to the CDR3, 48 bases, with the frame set at the first base. The germline V gene supplies CDR1 SGHRS and CDR2 YFSETQ. The trim is 1 base for V and 2 bases for J, with a gap of 16 bases between the germline ends. TCR CDR3 regions were amplified from genomic DNA by multiplex PCR using the deep immunoSEQ assay. Extracted genomic DNA from each cell subset was spread evenly across all wells of several immunoSEQ 96-well plates, with each plate serving as a replicate. For sorted subsets, around 200 ng genomic DNA, equal to approximately 30,000 T cell genomes, was loaded into each replicate PCR. The purified libraries were quantified using a Qubit 3.0 fluorometer, sized with a Bioanalyzer 2100, and then quantified again using the KAPA Library Quantification kit. Every immunoSEQ 96-well plate was sequenced on a dedicated single-read 150-cycle Illumina NextSeq 550 flow cell. The study's processing was this. Because the immunoSEQ output held only junctional sequences and lacked quality scores, the filtering could not match the filtering applied to full-length reads. Sequences were annotated with PyIR, a Python wrapper for IgBLAST v1.9, and V/J genes and CDR3 were assigned using IMGT germline references. Any read was removed if the V/J assignment was weak (E-value above 1e-6), the CDR3 was missing, or the read contained stop codons, out-of-frame junctions, or ambiguous translated residues. A V3J clonotype was defined by an identical inferred V gene, J gene, and CDR3 amino acid sequence. The percentage overlap between two repertoires was calculated by dividing the number of shared unique clonotypes by the size of the smaller repertoire. Repertoire richness was assessed with RTK rarefaction, the Chao1 estimator, and Recon v2.1 estimates of unobserved clonotypes. Generation probabilities for all TCRbeta clonotypes obtained by the gDNA method from several donors were computed using OLGA. TCRdb holds this immuneACCESS table with in-frame rearrangements only. Some clones are missing; in checked studies, unresolved V genes explain under half, and the rest has no known cause. For V, J and clone size, that table is used; D and trimming come from the DNA. The sample yields 630,000 or so clones; about 98% were counted once. Approximately 0.3% of the sample goes to the ten largest clones.

CD8 naive samples were CD45RO-negative cells positively selected for CCR7, giving a CD45RA+CCR7+ population that excluded TemRA cells. Donors were healthy HIV-negative adults with no recently reported acute infections or vaccinations. All donors were Caucasian adults living in Nashville, Tennessee, USA. Blood was obtained by leukapheresis, after which PBMCs were separated by Ficoll-Histopaque density gradient centrifugation and cryopreserved in liquid nitrogen vapor phase. Analytical flow cytometry was used to check the purity and quantity of each magnetically sorted T cell population. Genomic DNA was isolated from each sorted fraction and quantified by UV absorbance on a Nanodrop 2000c.

The clonotype originates from a man in his thirties or forties in good health. Sample: naive CD8+ T cells sorted from blood. Per the publication, the cell subset or site label means: CD45RA+CCR7+. The sequence is built from TRBV5-1 and TRBJ2-7, with the D gene not confidently named. In nucleotide form, the sequence is TGCGCCAGCAGCTTGTGGTCGAGTCCAGGAACCTACGAGCAGTACTTC. This yields the protein CASSLWSSPGTYEQYF. The full variable domain, completed from the reference TRBV5-1 and TRBJ2-7 proteins outside the CDR3, reads KAGVTQTPRYLIKTRGQQVTLSCSPISGHRSVSWYQQTPGQGLQFLFEYFSETQRNKGNFPGRFSGRQFSNSRSEMNVSTLELGDSALYLCASSLWSSPGTYEQYFGPGTRLTVT.